One sample yielded the 26 T cell receptor beta chains listed below, sequenced in a study of T cell repertoires in cytomegalovirus infection. TCRdb recomputed calls from the reads with MiXCR, one row per CDR3 protein. The table includes about 190,000 distinct CDR3 sequences, roughly 27% detected once. Sequenced material: PBMCs. These TCRs come from a human donor in good health (CMV status not recorded). Some clones in this sample may be carry-over from other donors' samples.

The V call is TRBV12-3 or TRBV12-4, the J call TRBJ2-4; no firm D call. V lost 0 bases and J lost 2, with 5 bases in between. The CDR3 length is 14 residues. CDR3 loop: CASSLAPSKNIQYF. DNA of the CDR3: TGTGCCAGCAGTTTAGCGCCATCCAAAAACATTCAGTACTTC.

This clonotype was observed a few times. This chain links TRBV28 with TRBJ2-1, with 8 positions matching TRBD1. V dropped 5 bases and J dropped 9; count of bases not matched to a gene: 9. Per germline, CDR1 MDHEN and CDR2 SYDVKM. The CDR3 sequence is 14 residues long. The CDR3 nucleotides read TGTGCCAGCAGTACAGGGGGAGCAGGGGGTGAGCAGTTCTTC. Translating it yields CASSTGGAGGEQFF.

The CDR3 DNA reads TGTGCCAGCAGCTTCGACAGGACTGAAGCTTTCTTT. Translation gives CASSFDRTEAFF. The rearrangement links TRBV7-8 to TRBJ1-1, with a possible D match to TRBD1 (6 bases). With 3 bases removed from V and 5 bases from J, the gap between germline ends came to 7 bases. The length of the CDR3 is 12 residues. CDR1 SGHVS and CDR2 FQNEAQ come from the germline V gene. Together with reference TRBV7-8 and TRBJ1-1, the CDR3 gives the full variable domain: GAGVSQSPRYKVAKRGQDVALRCDPISGHVSLFWYQQALGQGPEFLTYFQNEAQLDKSGLPSDRFFAERPEGSVSTLKIQRTQQEDSAVYLCASSFDRTEAFFGQGTRLTVV.

The chain has TRBV2 and TRBJ1-2, with D perhaps TRBD1 (5 bases). The CDR3 covers 13 residues. V was cut by 2 bases and J by 6 bases, with 10 bases left in between. Germline V gene sequence: CDR1 SNHLY, CDR2 FYNNEI. CDR3 residues: CASSEWGDDGYTF. The CDR3 bases are TGTGCCAGCAGTGAATGGGGGGATGATGGCTACACCTTC.

This clonotype was recorded at least ten times. The chain has TRBV7-9 and TRBJ2-1; TRBD2 matches at 9 bases. The germline V gene has CDR1 SEHNR and CDR2 FQNEAQ (reference sequence). V dropped 5 bases and J dropped 5; count of bases not matched to a gene: 7. CDR3 length: 15 residues. The CDR3 region is CASSVGTSSHNEQFF. CDR3 DNA: TGTGCCAGCAGCGTCGGGACTAGCAGCCACAATGAGCAGTTCTTC.

The chain joins TRBV7-9 to TRBJ1-1; 9 bases align to TRBD1. There are 15 residues in the CDR3. In germline, CDR1 is SEHNR, CDR2 FQNEAQ (reference sequence). Trimming removed 3 bases from V and 2 bases from J; junction bases left unmatched: 4. CDR3 nucleotide sequence: TGTGCCAGCAGCTTCGGGACAGGGTTTAACACTGAAGCTTTCTTT. Protein: CASSFGTGFNTEAFF.

On this clonotype: One base away lies a much larger clone, so this may be a sequencing read error. This CDR3 is CASSLSAEAGCKPQHF. CDR3 nucleotide sequence: TGTGCCAGCAGCTTATCGGCCGAGGCCGGATGTAAGCCCCAGCATTTT. This sequence joins TRBV7-4 and TRBJ1-5, with D hard to call. Germline CDR1 SGHVT, CDR2 SQSDAQ. This CDR3 is 16 amino acids long. Deletions cut 2 bases from V and 8 bases from J, with 19 bases between.

Many counts were recorded for this clonotype. This chain joins TRBV7-2 and TRBJ1-2; maybe TRBD1 (6 bases). The germline CDR1 and CDR2 sequences are SGHTA and FQGNSA. The CDR3 contains 12 residues. The V end was cut by 4 bases, the J end by 8 bases, with 11 bases between. CDR3 DNA: TGTGCCAGCAGCTCAAACAGGGACGGCTACACCTTC. Translating it yields CASSSNRDGYTF.

This clonotype appeared many times. The chain joins TRBV7-8 to TRBJ2-2; unclear D gene. Germline V gene sequence: CDR1 SGHVS, CDR2 FQNEAQ. V was pared by 3 bases and J by 6 bases, with 14 bases between. This CDR3 is built from 15 residues. The CDR3 is CASSFRTGPAGELFF. The CDR3, as DNA: TGTGCCAGCAGCTTTCGGACCGGTCCGGCCGGGGAGCTGTTTTTT.

The chain carries TRBV19 and TRBJ2-7; no clear D gene. The germline V and J ends were trimmed by 9 bases and 7 bases, with 13 bases remaining between them. Germline V gene sequence: CDR1 LNHDA, CDR2 SQIVND (reference sequence). CDR3 size: 11 residues. CDR3 sequence (DNA): TGTGCCAGCGAAACCGATAAGGAGCAGTACTTC. It translates to CASETDKEQYF.

This clonotype was detected only a few times. This chain joins TRBV20-1 and TRBJ2-1, with D possibly being TRBD2 (6 bases). V lost 6 bases and J lost 11, with 17 bases in between. The germline V gene has CDR1 DFQATT and CDR2 SNEGSKA (reference sequence). The CDR3 covers 12 residues. CDR3 region: CSARLRDFQQFF. As DNA, the CDR3 is TGCAGTGCACGACTCCGGGACTTTCAGCAGTTCTTC.

This clonotype was counted many times. This rearrangement joins TRBV11-2 to TRBJ2-7; D is perhaps TRBD1 (7 bases). Trimming removed 5 bases at V and 3 bases at J, with 23 bases between. This CDR3 contains 17 residues. The germline gives CDR1 SGHAT, CDR2 FQNNGV. The CDR3 DNA is TGTGCCAGCAGCCCCGGCCGGGGGACAGCTATGAACTACGAGCAGTACTTC. It encodes CASSPGRGTAMNYEQYF.

This clonotype was seen ten or more times. This sequence joins TRBV7-2 and TRBJ2-2; tentatively, D is TRBD1 (6 bases). V lost 6 bases, J lost 7 bases, and 15 bases lay in between. This CDR3 spans 14 amino acids. CDR1 SGHTA and CDR2 FQGNSA come from the germline V gene. CDR3 coding DNA: TGTGCCAGCAGAAGAGGGGGAAGTGGCGGGGAGCTGTTTTTT. Its protein is CASRRGGSGGELFF. Looking up the rest from reference TRBV7-2 and TRBJ2-2 gives the full variable domain: GAGVSQSPSNKVTEKGKDVELRCDPISGHTALYWYRQSLGQGLEFLIYFQGNSAPDKSGLPSDRFSAERTGGSVSTLTIQRTQQEDSAVYLCASRRGGSGGELFFGEGSRLTVL.

This clonotype has only a few counts. V is TRBV7-9 and J is TRBJ2-7; 10 nucleotides agree with TRBD1. This CDR3 is 15 amino acids long. J gave up 2 bases and V 4 bases, and 5 bases lay outside the gene matches. Germline V gene sequence: CDR1 SEHNR, CDR2 FQNEAQ (reference sequence). The DNA for the CDR3 is TGTGCCAGCAGCTCCCGCGGGACAGGGGCCTACGAGCAGTACTTC. Its translation: CASSSRGTGAYEQYF.

The chain is built from TRBV11-2 and TRBJ2-4; TRBD1 aligns across 8 bases. CDR1 is SGHAT, CDR2 FQNNGV, per germline. CDR3 size: 17 residues. The trim removed 4 bases at V and 1 base at J, leaving 9 bases unmatched. The CDR3 reads CASSSIRTGFAKNIQYF. CDR3 DNA: TGTGCCAGCAGCTCGATCCGGACAGGGTTTGCCAAAAACATTCAGTACTTC.

This clonotype was counted between two and nine times. The rearrangement uses TRBV7-2 and TRBJ2-3; a weak D match, TRBD2 (6 bases). CDR1 SGHTA and CDR2 FQGNSA come from the germline V gene. This CDR3 spans 13 amino acids. The V end was cut by 4 bases, the J end by 6 bases, with 11 bases between. CDR3 nucleotides: TGTGCCAGCAGCTCTGCGGGGACCGATACGCAGTATTTT. Protein sequence: CASSSAGTDTQYF.

The gene calls are TRBV12-3 or TRBV12-4 and TRBJ2-7; D unresolved. Trimming cost V 7 bases and J 5 bases, with 18 bases left between them. The CDR3 is 14 residues long. CDR3 sequence reads: CASTPDLQKDEQYF. The CDR3 nucleotides are TGTGCCAGCACCCCCGACCTTCAGAAGGACGAGCAGTACTTC.

This sequence joins TRBV27 and TRBJ1-5; 7 positions match TRBD1. The CDR3 runs to 15 residues. The ends lost 5 bases at V and 1 base at J; junction bases unmatched: 5. Germline CDR1 is MNHEY and CDR2 is SMNVEV (reference sequence). The CDR3 protein is CASSKGALSNQPQHF. DNA for the CDR3: TGTGCCAGCAGTAAGGGGGCCCTGAGCAATCAGCCCCAGCATTTT.

The chain links TRBV5-6 to TRBJ1-2; D remains unclear. CDR1 and CDR2 (germline): SGHDT, YYEEEE. V dropped 4 bases and J dropped 8 bases, with 15 bases sitting between them. This CDR3 is 13 amino acids long. Written as DNA, the CDR3 is TGTGCCAGCAGCCTTGGGCCAGCTTTAGGCTACACCTTC. Amino acid sequence: CASSLGPALGYTF.

This chain uses TRBV7-2 with TRBJ2-7; D gene uncertain. In germline, CDR1 is SGHTA, CDR2 FQGNSA. The CDR3 is 14 residues long. The V end lost 3 bases, the J end lost 4 bases, and 13 bases lay between the germline ends. The CDR3 nucleotides read TGTGCCAGCAGCTTGGGCGCTAGGGATTACGAGCAGTACTTC. This translates into CASSLGARDYEQYF.

This chain joins TRBV19 and TRBJ1-1, with a possible D match to TRBD1 (5 bases). This CDR3 is 15 amino acids long. CDR1 is LNHDA and CDR2 is SQIVND in the germline V gene (reference sequence). Trimming shortened V by 7 bases and J by 4 bases, and 19 bases separated the two germline ends. The CDR3 reads CASIERQRAGTEAFF. CDR3 sequence (DNA): TGTGCCAGTATCGAAAGACAGCGGGCGGGCACTGAAGCTTTCTTT.

The chain recombines TRBV28 with TRBJ2-2; D unresolved. This CDR3 region has 16 residues. Germline loops: CDR1 MDHEN, CDR2 SYDVKM. The V and J ends lost 4 bases and 1 base respectively, with 13 bases between them. The CDR3, as DNA: TGTGCCAGCAGTTGGACCGGGCCCGAGAACACCGGGGAGCTGTTTTTT. Translated: CASSWTGPENTGELFF. The variable domain in full, with the rest retrieved from reference TRBV28 and TRBJ2-2, is DVKVTQSSRYLVKRTGEKVFLECVQDMDHENMFWYRQDPGLGLRLIYFSYDVKMKEKGDIPEGYSVSREKKERFSLILESASTNQTSMYLCASSWTGPENTGELFFGEGSRLTVL.

The genes are TRBV12-3 or TRBV12-4 and TRBJ2-5; D is possibly TRBD2 (5 bases). Deletions cut 1 base from V and 13 bases from J, with 13 bases between. The CDR3 spans 12 residues. The DNA of the CDR3 is TGTGCCAGCAGTTTAGGCGGGTCTGAGACGTACTTC. It translates to CASSLGGSETYF.

This clonotype was found many times. The chain combines TRBV19 with TRBJ2-7, with 10 nucleotides matching TRBD2. The CDR3 has 14 amino acids. Germline values: CDR1 LNHDA, CDR2 SQIVND (reference sequence). With 3 bases clipped from V and 4 bases from J, the junction kept 3 bases outside the gene matches. Written as DNA, the CDR3 is TGTGCCAGTAGTATTAGCGGGGGGACTTACGAGCAGTACTTC. It encodes CASSISGGTYEQYF.

This CDR3 is CSVRGGAPHTGELFF. Here the CDR3 DNA reads TGCAGCGTACGCGGGGGGGCCCCGCACACCGGGGAGCTGTTTTTT. This chain uses TRBV29-1 with TRBJ2-2; 9 nucleotides line up with TRBD2. The V gene's germline CDR1 is SQVTM and CDR2 ANQGSEA. The J segment lost 3 bases and the V segment lost 6 bases, leaving 8 bases of the junction unmatched. This CDR3 spans 15 amino acids.

The sample holds a few counts of this clonotype. This sequence joins TRBV10-2 and TRBJ2-7; D is uncertain. V lost 3 bases, J lost 1 base, and 4 bases lay in between. The V gene's germline CDR1 is WSHSY and CDR2 SAAADI. The CDR3 is made up of 12 amino acids. In nucleotides, the CDR3 is TGCGCCAGCAGTGAATGGTCCTACGAGCAGTACTTC. This encodes CASSEWSYEQYF.